What follows are 13 T cell receptor beta chains derived from one specimen sequenced in a study of cytomegalovirus exposure and HLA in healthy donors (dated by TCRdb to 2016 to 2017). The protocol used for the library was the immunoSEQ multiplex PCR assay. For the multiplex PCR, a mixture combining 60 forward primers for TCR Vbeta segments and 13 reverse primers for TCR Jbeta segments was used. This immuneACCESS table, as held by TCRdb, lists in-frame sequences with V and J called but not all clones. Of the missing ones, under half trace to an unresolved V gene in checked studies; the others have no known cause. This sample holds 150,000 to 160,000 clones; about 83% were observed only once. Together, the top ten hold roughly 4.2% of the sample. Sequencing was carried out using PBMCs. Receptors originate from a woman between 40 and 55 years old in good health and CMV-seronegative.

This clone has more than one count but fewer than ten. The V gene is TRBV7-9, the J gene TRBJ2-5; 9 bases agree with TRBD2. The CDR3 totals 18 residues. V lost 5 bases and J lost 4; bases outside the gene matches: 17. Germline CDR1 reads SEHNR; CDR2 reads FQNEAQ (reference sequence). This CDR3 reads CASSPGGVAGVDGETQYF. The CDR3 DNA is TGTGCCAGCAGCCCGGGGGGGGTAGCGGGAGTGGACGGAGAGACCCAGTACTTC.

The sample holds one count of this clone. The sample contains more than one DNA sequence encoding this CDR3. The chain carries TRBV5-4 and TRBJ2-3; D might be TRBD1 (6 bases). The CDR3 is 13 amino acids. Trimming shortened V by 4 bases and J by 3 bases, and 9 bases separated the two germline ends. Germline V CDR1 and CDR2: SGHNT, YYREEE (reference sequence). CDR3 sequence: CASSPTGTDTQYF. For the CDR3, the DNA is TGTGCCAGCAGCCCTACAGGGACAGATACGCAGTATTTT.

The chain is built from TRBV28 and TRBJ1-1; weak D call: TRBD1 (6 bases). The germline V gene has CDR1 MDHEN and CDR2 SYDVKM. The CDR3 sequence is 13 residues long. The CDR3 nucleotides read TGTGTTACTGTTGGGGACAAGACAGCCTGGGCTTTCTTT. Translated: CVTVGDKTAWAFF.

In this sample, this clone turned up once. CDR3 DNA: TGTGCCAGCAGTTTCCCCCCACAGGGCAATGAGCAGTTCTTC. Translated, it gives CASSFPPQGNEQFF. The chain recombines TRBV28 with TRBJ2-1, with D perhaps matching TRBD1 (6 bases). V lost 3 bases, J lost 6 bases, and 12 bases lay in between. This CDR3 has 14 amino acids. The germline V gene encodes CDR1 MDHEN and CDR2 SYDVKM.

There are a few counts of this clone. The CDR3 DNA reads TGCGCCAGCACCAGACAGGGGGCTGACACTGAAGCTTTCTTT. Its translation is CASTRQGADTEAFF. V usage is TRBV5-1 and J usage is TRBJ1-1; 10 bases line up with TRBD1. The germline gives CDR1 SGHRS, CDR2 YFSETQ. The ends lost 6 bases at V and 3 bases at J; junction bases unmatched: 5. The length of the CDR3 is 14 residues.

This clone was recorded a few times. The chain joins TRBV4-1 to TRBJ1-3; D unresolved. Germline assignment: CDR1 MGHRA and CDR2 YSYEKL. This CDR3 has 15 amino acids. V was clipped by 5 bases and J by 0 bases, with 11 bases between them. CDR3 region: CASSSSGSSGNTIYF. The CDR3 DNA follows: TGCGCCAGCAGCTCCTCAGGCTCCTCTGGAAACACCATATATTTT.

The sample holds a few counts of this clone. The CDR3 loop is CAIRSTYEQYF. As DNA, the CDR3 is TGTGCCATCCGGAGTACCTACGAGCAGTACTTC. The chain links TRBV27 to TRBJ2-7; no firm D call. This CDR3 contains 11 residues. Trimming left V 10 bases short and J 2 bases short, with 9 bases between. The germline V gene has CDR1 MNHEY and CDR2 SMNVEV (reference sequence).

The chain employs TRBV6-6 and TRBJ2-7; D perhaps matches TRBD1 (5 bases). V lost 5 bases and J lost 6, with 8 bases in between. CDR3 size: 11 residues. Germline assignment: CDR1 MNHNY and CDR2 SVGAGI (reference sequence). CDR3: CASSPDSEQYF. The CDR3, as DNA: TGTGCCAGCAGTCCCGACAGCGAGCAGTACTTC.

There are a few counts of this clone. The chain uses TRBV25-1 and TRBJ1-2; no reliable D call. The germline V gene has CDR1 MGHDK and CDR2 SYGVNS. The V end lost 3 bases, the J end lost 3 bases, and 8 bases lay between the germline ends. The CDR3 contains 13 residues. CDR3 sequence (DNA): TGTGCCAGCAGTGAGGCGGAGGACTATGGCTACACCTTC. This encodes CASSEAEDYGYTF.

This clone was seen only once. The chain uses TRBV5-1 and TRBJ2-2, with TRBD1 identical over 9 bases. CDR3 size: 17 residues. The V gene's germline CDR1 is SGHRS and CDR2 YFSETQ. V gave up 4 bases and J gave up 3 bases; unmatched junction bases: 10. CDR3 loop: CASSLLDRGGDTGELFF. CDR3 bases: TGCGCCAGCAGCCTCTTGGACAGGGGAGGCGACACCGGGGAGCTGTTTTTT.

The V gene is TRBV19, the J gene TRBJ2-5; 8 bases align to TRBD1. Germline trimming cut 7 bases from V and 3 bases from J; bases unmatched to any gene: 4. The CDR3 is 13 residues long. Germline CDR1 and CDR2: LNHDA and SQIVND (reference sequence). In DNA form, the CDR3 reads TGTGCCAGTACCCCGACAGGGGAAGAGACCCAGTACTTC. As protein: CASTPTGEETQYF.

The rearrangement uses TRBV5-4 and TRBJ1-4, with 11 bases matching TRBD1. The CDR3 length is 16 residues. From germline, CDR1 is SGHNT and CDR2 YYREEE (reference sequence). J lost 8 bases, V lost 1 base, and 7 bases had no gene match. CDR3 nucleotide sequence: TGTGCCAGCAGCTTGCTCGGGACAGGGGGAGGGGAAAAACTGTTTTTT. As protein: CASSLLGTGGGEKLFF.

Concerning this clone: Distinct nucleotide sequences in the sample also encode this CDR3. This chain connects TRBV5-6 to TRBJ2-7; TRBD1 matches at 7 bases. The CDR3 totals 13 residues. V shed 4 bases, J shed 2 bases, and the junction held 3 bases outside the gene matches. Germline CDR1 SGHDT, CDR2 YYEEEE. CDR3 nucleotides: TGTGCCAGCAGCCGGGACAGAGCCTACGAGCAGTACTTC. It translates to CASSRDRAYEQYF.